Shown below are 7 T cell receptor beta chains from a single sample sequenced in a study of T cell responses to AZD1222 COVID-19 vaccine. Assay used: immunoSEQ multiplex PCR; TCRdb lists only in-frame clones, some missing. In the table there are about 130,000 clones, about 80% of which are singletons. The specimen was peripheral blood, collected on day 0 of AZD1222 vaccination. Receptor source: an adult in good health.

The chain couples TRBV5-1 to TRBJ1-1; TRBD1 might be the D (5 bases). Trimming left V 5 bases short and J 4 bases short, with 15 bases between. The germline CDR1 and CDR2 sequences are SGHRS and YFSETQ. The CDR3 covers 14 residues. The CDR3 loop reads CASRTRVGGTEAFF. CDR3 DNA sequence: TGCGCCAGCAGGACCAGGGTCGGCGGCACTGAAGCTTTCTTT.

J is TRBJ2-7 and V is TRBV11-2, with D perhaps matching TRBD2 (5 bases). Germline CDR1 is SGHAT and CDR2 is FQNNGV. The V end was cut by 7 bases, the J end by 3 bases, with 19 bases between. The CDR3 loop spans 15 amino acids. Written as DNA, the CDR3 is TGTGCCAGCACCGCGGGTTGGGGAAGTAGCTACGAGCAGTACTTC. Translation gives CASTAGWGSSYEQYF.

CDR3 sequence (DNA): TGTGCCAGCAGCACGCAAAAGAACACTGAAGCTTTCTTT. Its protein product is CASSTQKNTEAFF. V is TRBV7-8 and J is TRBJ1-1; no clear D. The CDR3 is 13 amino acids. V lost 5 bases and J 1 base, leaving 8 bases between the germline ends. Germline CDR1 SGHVS, CDR2 FQNEAQ.

The chain combines TRBV3-1 (or the pseudogene TRBV3-2) with TRBJ1-1, with D possibly being TRBD1 (6 bases). This CDR3 has 17 amino acids. CDR1 and CDR2 (germline): LGHDT, YNNKEL (reference sequence). Trimming cost V 0 bases and J 7 bases, with 21 bases left between them. The CDR3 spells CASSQDLVAGEHGEAFF. The CDR3 region has the DNA TGTGCCAGCAGCCAAGATTTGGTAGCAGGGGAACATGGTGAAGCTTTCTTT.

V gene TRBV18 combines with J gene TRBJ1-6; weak D call: TRBD1 (6 bases). The CDR3 runs to 16 residues. CDR1 and CDR2 from the germline V gene are KGHSH and LQKENI. V lost 3 bases to trimming and J lost 9 bases, with 18 bases between them. DNA of the CDR3: TGTGCCAGCTCACCTTACAGGGAGGACATAGGTTCACCCCTCCACTTT. This codes for CASSPYREDIGSPLHF. Complete variable domain (other parts from reference TRBV18 and TRBJ1-6): NAGVMQNPRHLVRRRGQEARLRCSPMKGHSHVYWYRQLPEEGLKFMVYLQKENIIDESGMPKERFSAEFPKEGPSILRIQQVVRGDSAAYFCASSPYREDIGSPLHFGNGTRLTVT.

V usage is TRBV6-6 and J usage is TRBJ1-2; D ambiguous. Germline V CDR1 and CDR2: MNHNY, SVGAGI (reference sequence). The V and J ends lost 6 bases and 2 bases respectively, with 10 bases between them. This CDR3 has 13 amino acids. The CDR3: CASSYTQNYGYTF. The DNA of the CDR3 is TGTGCCAGCAGCTACACCCAAAACTATGGCTACACCTTC.

This sequence joins TRBV29-1 and TRBJ2-1; D is ambiguous. Trimming took off 3 bases at V and 1 base at J, with 10 bases between the two ends. This CDR3 is 14 amino acids long. From germline, CDR1 is SQVTM and CDR2 ANQGSEA. This CDR3 is CSVDTAASYNEQFF. CDR3 bases: TGCAGCGTTGATACGGCCGCTTCCTACAATGAGCAGTTCTTC.